The source of this TCR beta chain is a study of T-cell memory formation after mild COVID-19. Across the whole study: Largely donor-specific sequence clusters came from a couple of donors.

In regard to this clonotype: Its antigen is currently unknown.

Overall study findings and caveats: The finding that pre-infection memory included some responding clones suggested that cross-reactive memory joined. Clones that shrank (day 15 to 85) were balanced CD4/CD8, whereas later expanders leaned CD4+.

TCRdb independently ran MiXCR on the 5' RACE reads; one entry per CDR3 protein. The sample carries roughly 450,000 distinct CDR3 sequences, about 18% recorded once. The clonotype was recovered from an adult woman who had mild COVID-19 (a few samples of this study predate the infection). Cell type and time point are not known. The sample consisted of PBMCs or a T cell subset sorted from them (not recorded which).

As DNA, the CDR3 is TGTGCCACCAAAAATCGGGACAGACCCTACGAGCAGTACTTC. Translating it yields CATKNRDRPYEQYF. The chain carries TRBV15 and TRBJ2-7; TRBD1 agrees at 7 bases. This CDR3 is built from 14 residues. Germline values: CDR1 LNHNV, CDR2 YYDKDF (reference sequence). The V segment lost 7 bases and the J segment 2 bases; nucleotides outside the gene matches: 8.